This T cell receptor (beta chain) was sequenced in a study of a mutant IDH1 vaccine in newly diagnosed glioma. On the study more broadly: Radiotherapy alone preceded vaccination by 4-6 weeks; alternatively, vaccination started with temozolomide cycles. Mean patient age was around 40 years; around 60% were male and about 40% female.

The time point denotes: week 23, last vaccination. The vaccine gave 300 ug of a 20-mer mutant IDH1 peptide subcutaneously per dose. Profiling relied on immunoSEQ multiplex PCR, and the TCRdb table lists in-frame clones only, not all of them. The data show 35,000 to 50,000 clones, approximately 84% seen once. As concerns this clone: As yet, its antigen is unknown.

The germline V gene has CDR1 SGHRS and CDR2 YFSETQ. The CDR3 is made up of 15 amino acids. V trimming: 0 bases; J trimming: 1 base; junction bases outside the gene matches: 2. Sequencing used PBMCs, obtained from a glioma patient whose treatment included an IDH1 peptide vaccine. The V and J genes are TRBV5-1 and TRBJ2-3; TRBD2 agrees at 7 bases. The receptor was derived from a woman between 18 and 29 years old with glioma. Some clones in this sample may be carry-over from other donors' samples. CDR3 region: CASSLGAGGTDTQYF. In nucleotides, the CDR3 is TGCGCCAGCAGCTTGGGGGCGGGGGGCACAGATACGCAGTATTTT.